These T cell receptor beta chains were read from a single sample in a study of a mutant IDH1 vaccine in newly diagnosed glioma. Antigens for these TCRs are unknown. Only in-frame clones appear in the TCRdb table, and some are missing; sequencing was by immunoSEQ multiplex PCR. The sample records about 56,000 clones, 85% to 90% being singletons. The source was PBMCs, collected from a glioma patient whose treatment included an IDH1 peptide vaccine. Receptors were obtained from a man in his forties with glioma. Both conserved end residues are part of each CDR3. A D gene is named only where the DNA matches it firmly. The size entry is marked missing in some rows and otherwise reads once, few, many or a size class.

D: -
V: TRBV11-2
J: TRBJ2-2
size: -
CDR3: CASSLGTAFTGELFF
DNA: TGTGCCAGCAGCTTAGGGACAGCGTTCACCGGGGAGCTGTTTTTT

D: TRBD1
V: TRBV12-5
J: TRBJ1-5
size: -
CDR3: CASGKDRGLQPQHF
DNA: TGTGCTAGTGGGAAGGACAGGGGGCTTCAGCCCCAGCATTTT

D: TRBD1
V: TRBV5-3
J: TRBJ2-3
size: -
CDR3: CARSPRQGGTDTQYF
DNA: TGTGCCAGAAGCCCTAGACAGGGGGGGACAGATACGCAGTATTTT

D: TRBD2
V: TRBV5-1
J: TRBJ2-2
size: -
CDR3: CASTWGGTGELFF
DNA: TGCGCCAGCACCTGGGGGGGGACCGGGGAGCTGTTTTTT

D: -
V: TRBV2
J: TRBJ2-4
size: -
CDR3: CASSGVGDPRYF
DNA: TGTGCCAGCAGTGGGGTTGGGGACCCCCGATACTTC

D: TRBD1
V: TRBV6-4
J: TRBJ1-1
size: medium-sized
CDR3: CARSTGVTEAFF
DNA: TGTGCCAGATCTACAGGGGTCACTGAAGCTTTCTTT

D: TRBD2
V: TRBV6-5
J: TRBJ2-7
size: -
CDR3: CARQTTGTSFHEQYF
DNA: TGTGCCAGACAAACAACCGGGACTAGCTTCCACGAGCAGTACTTC

D: TRBD2
V: TRBV7-9
J: TRBJ2-5
size: many
CDR3: CATPSGRNQETQYF
DNA: TGTGCCACCCCTAGCGGGAGGAACCAAGAGACCCAGTACTTC

D: TRBD1
V: TRBV18
J: TRBJ1-2
size: -
CDR3: CASSRDREFYGYTF
DNA: TGTGCCAGCTCAAGGGACAGGGAATTCTATGGCTACACCTTC

D: -
V: TRBV10-3
J: TRBJ2-3
size: -
CDR3: CAISERAEQQYF
DNA: TGTGCCATCAGTGAGAGGGCAGAACAGCAGTATTTT

D: -
V: TRBV7-2
J: TRBJ2-7
size: -
CDR3: CASSLARGGFSYEQYF
DNA: TGTGCCAGCAGCTTAGCGCGCGGCGGATTCTCCTACGAGCAGTACTTC

D: TRBD1
V: TRBV27
J: TRBJ2-7
size: -
CDR3: CATGQEALEQYF
DNA: TGTGCCACGGGACAGGAGGCTCTCGAGCAGTACTTC

D: TRBD2
V: TRBV27
J: TRBJ2-1
size: -
CDR3: CASSLTAPSGRARSTTEQFF
DNA: TGTGCCAGCAGTTTGACGGCGCCTAGCGGGAGGGCCCGTAGTACCACTGAGCAGTTCTTC

D: -
V: TRBV15
J: TRBJ2-5
size: -
CDR3: CATSRALGRQETQYF
DNA: TGTGCCACCAGCAGAGCCTTGGGACGGCAAGAGACCCAGTACTTC

D: -
V: TRBV6-5
J: TRBJ1-2
size: -
CDR3: CASSLGRMYGYTF
DNA: TGTGCCAGCAGCCTCGGGAGGATGTATGGCTACACCTTC

D: -
V: TRBV6-5
J: TRBJ2-5
size: -
CDR3: CASKKTGVWTQYF
DNA: TGTGCCAGCAAAAAGACTGGAGTCTGGACCCAGTACTTC

D: -
V: TRBV7-9
J: TRBJ1-2
size: -
CDR3: CASSGPRKGGYYGYTF
DNA: TGTGCCAGCAGCGGTCCTCGTAAGGGGGGATACTATGGCTACACCTTC

D: -
V: TRBV4-3
J: TRBJ1-1
size: -
CDR3: CASSHARGGGDTEAFF
DNA: TGCGCCAGCAGCCATGCCCGGGGGGGAGGTGACACTGAAGCTTTCTTT

D: -
V: TRBV7-3
J: TRBJ1-1
size: few
CDR3: CASSLAPNTEAFF
DNA: TGTGCCAGCAGCTTAGCCCCGAACACTGAAGCTTTCTTT

D: -
V: TRBV7-6
J: TRBJ1-5
size: -
CDR3: CASSLEGRDNQPQHF
DNA: TGTGCCAGCAGCTTAGAGGGCAGGGACAATCAGCCCCAGCATTTT

D: -
V: TRBV6-5
J: TRBJ1-3
size: -
CDR3: CASSYEQPSGNTIYF
DNA: TGTGCCAGCAGTTACGAACAGCCATCTGGAAACACCATATATTTT

D: -
V: TRBV19
J: TRBJ1-2
size: -
CDR3: CASSIQGFGGYTF
DNA: TGTGCCAGTAGTATTCAGGGCTTCGGCGGCTACACCTTC

D: -
V: TRBV18
J: TRBJ2-7
size: -
CDR3: CASSPPNTDEQYF
DNA: TGTGCCAGCTCACCCCCGAATACCGACGAGCAGTACTTC

D: -
V: TRBV11-2
J: TRBJ2-7
size: -
CDR3: CASSLGLRNSYEQYF
DNA: TGTGCCAGCAGCTTAGGTCTTCGAAACTCCTACGAGCAGTACTTC

D: -
V: TRBV5-1
J: TRBJ2-2
size: -
CDR3: CASSFSGHTGELFF
DNA: TGCGCCAGCAGCTTCAGCGGGCACACCGGGGAGCTGTTTTTT

D: -
V: TRBV14
J: TRBJ2-1
size: once
CDR3: CASSSQAYNEQFF
DNA: TGTGCCAGCAGCAGTCAAGCTTACAATGAGCAGTTCTTC

D: -
V: TRBV6-5
J: TRBJ2-7
size: -
CDR3: CASRLRHVSSYEQYF
DNA: TGTGCCAGCAGACTGCGACACGTGAGCTCCTACGAGCAGTACTTC

D: -
V: TRBV2
J: TRBJ2-5
size: -
CDR3: CASSQINGREETQYF
DNA: TGTGCCAGCAGTCAAATAAACGGTCGCGAAGAGACCCAGTACTTC

D: -
V: TRBV19
J: TRBJ2-1
size: few
CDR3: CASSDLGLEQFF
DNA: TGTGCCAGTAGCGATCTAGGGCTTGAGCAGTTCTTC

D: TRBD1
V: TRBV6-1
J: TRBJ1-5
size: few
CDR3: CASSEDRGQGQPQHF
DNA: TGTGCCAGCAGTGAAGACAGGGGGCAAGGGCAGCCCCAGCATTTT

D: -
V: TRBV6-5
J: TRBJ1-1
size: -
CDR3: CASSYSRGLSIRAFF
DNA: TGTGCCAGCAGTTACTCACGGGGGCTCAGTATAAGGGCTTTCTTT

D: -
V: TRBV5-1
J: TRBJ2-2
size: -
CDR3: CASSLQIGGIGGELFF
DNA: TGCGCCAGCAGCCTTCAAATAGGCGGTATAGGCGGGGAGCTGTTTTTT

D: -
V: TRBV2
J: TRBJ2-2
size: -
CDR3: CASSGWRLNTGELFF
DNA: TGTGCCAGCAGTGGGTGGCGACTTAACACCGGGGAGCTGTTTTTT

D: -
V: TRBV27
J: TRBJ2-7
size: -
CDR3: CASRAVNRVNEQYF
DNA: TGTGCCAGCAGAGCCGTGAACAGGGTGAATGAGCAGTACTTC

D: TRBD2
V: TRBV19
J: TRBJ2-7
size: -
CDR3: CASSIPGLVTEQYF
DNA: TGTGCCAGTAGTATACCGGGACTAGTCACCGAGCAGTACTTC

D: -
V: TRBV5-6
J: TRBJ1-5
size: -
CDR3: CASSPWGGRYSNQPQHF
DNA: TGTGCCAGCAGCCCCTGGGGGGGGAGGTATAGCAATCAGCCCCAGCATTTT

D: -
V: TRBV5-6
J: TRBJ2-7
size: -
CDR3: CASSFGQGRYEQYF
DNA: TGTGCCAGCAGCTTCGGTCAGGGAAGATACGAGCAGTACTTC

D: -
V: TRBV6-5
J: TRBJ2-6
size: -
CDR3: CASGPGLSGANVLTF
DNA: TGTGCCAGCGGGCCGGGATTATCTGGGGCCAACGTCCTGACTTTC

D: TRBD1
V: TRBV4-1
J: TRBJ2-5
size: few
CDR3: CASSPTTGAETQYF
DNA: TGCGCCAGCAGCCCGACGACAGGGGCGGAGACCCAGTACTTC

D: -
V: TRBV5-8
J: TRBJ1-1
size: -
CDR3: CASSLSGMNTEAFF
DNA: TGTGCCAGCAGCTTGTCAGGGATGAACACTGAAGCTTTCTTT

D: TRBD2
V: TRBV10-1
J: TRBJ2-7
size: once
CDR3: CASRDSGRFTYEQYF
DNA: TGCGCCAGCAGGGATAGCGGGAGATTTACCTACGAGCAGTACTTC

D: -
V: TRBV25-1
J: TRBJ2-3
size: -
CDR3: CASSTQGDTQYF
DNA: TGTGCCAGCAGTACACAGGGTGATACGCAGTATTTT

D: -
V: TRBV6-1
J: TRBJ2-3
size: -
CDR3: CASRPGTPDTQYF
DNA: TGTGCCAGCAGACCTGGGACTCCAGATACGCAGTATTTT

D: -
V: TRBV5-4
J: TRBJ1-1
size: -
CDR3: CASSLSGRGTEAFF
DNA: TGTGCCAGCAGCTTATCAGGTCGTGGAACTGAAGCTTTCTTT

D: TRBD1
V: TRBV5-1
J: TRBJ2-2
size: -
CDR3: CASSLQTGTTGELFF
DNA: TGCGCCAGCAGCTTGCAGACAGGGACCACCGGGGAGCTGTTTTTT

D: -
V: TRBV18
J: TRBJ1-5
size: -
CDR3: CASSDAGNQPQHF
DNA: TGTGCCAGCTCGGATGCGGGAAACCAGCCCCAGCATTTT

D: -
V: TRBV6-5
J: TRBJ2-3
size: -
CDR3: CASSSDRDTQYF
DNA: TGTGCCAGCAGTTCCGACAGAGATACGCAGTATTTT

D: -
V: TRBV7-2
J: TRBJ1-5
size: -
CDR3: CASSLDQGNGRPQHF
DNA: TGTGCCAGCAGCTTAGACCAGGGTAACGGACGGCCCCAGCATTTT

D: -
V: TRBV5-1
J: TRBJ2-7
size: -
CDR3: CASSLAVGNEQYF
DNA: TGCGCCAGCAGCTTGGCCGTTGGGAACGAGCAGTACTTC

D: -
V: TRBV9
J: TRBJ1-6
size: -
CDR3: CASSVGYSNSPLHF
DNA: TGTGCCAGCAGCGTAGGCTACAGTAATTCACCCCTCCACTTT

D: -
V: TRBV7-2
J: TRBJ1-3
size: -
CDR3: CASSPGGGRRGNTIYF
DNA: TGTGCCAGCAGCCCCGGGGGGGGGCGGAGAGGAAACACCATATATTTT

D: TRBD2
V: TRBV19
J: TRBJ2-1
size: -
CDR3: CASSSGLAGAYEQFF
DNA: TGTGCCAGTAGTTCAGGACTAGCGGGAGCTTATGAGCAGTTCTTC

D: -
V: TRBV4-2
J: TRBJ1-5
size: -
CDR3: CASSQDGASPLSQPQHF
DNA: TGTGCCAGCAGCCAAGATGGGGCCAGTCCCTTGAGCCAGCCCCAGCATTTT